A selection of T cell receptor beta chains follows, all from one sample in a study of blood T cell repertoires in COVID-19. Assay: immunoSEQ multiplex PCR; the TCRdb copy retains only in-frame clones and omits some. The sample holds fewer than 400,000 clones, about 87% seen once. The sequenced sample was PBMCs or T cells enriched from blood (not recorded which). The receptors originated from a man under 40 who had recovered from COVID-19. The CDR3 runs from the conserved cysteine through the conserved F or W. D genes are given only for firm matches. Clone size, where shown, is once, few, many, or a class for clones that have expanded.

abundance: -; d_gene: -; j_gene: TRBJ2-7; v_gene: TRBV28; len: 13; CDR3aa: CASSLQNSYEQYF; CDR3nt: TGTGCCAGCAGTTTACAGAACTCCTACGAGCAGTACTTC
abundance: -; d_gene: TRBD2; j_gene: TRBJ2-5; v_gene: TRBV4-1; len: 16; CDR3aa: CASSRLLAGGEETQYF; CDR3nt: TGCGCCAGCAGCCGGCTACTAGCGGGGGGAGAAGAGACCCAGTACTTC
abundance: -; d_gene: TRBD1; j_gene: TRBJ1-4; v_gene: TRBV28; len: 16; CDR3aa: CASSRDRGRFGEKLFF; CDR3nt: TGTGCCAGCAGCCGGGACAGGGGACGATTCGGAGAAAAACTGTTTTTT
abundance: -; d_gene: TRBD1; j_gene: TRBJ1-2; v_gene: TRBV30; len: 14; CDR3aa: CAWGLGGSNYGYTF; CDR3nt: TGTGCCTGGGGACTAGGGGGCAGTAACTATGGCTACACCTTC
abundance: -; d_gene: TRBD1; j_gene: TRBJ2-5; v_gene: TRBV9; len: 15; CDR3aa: CASSASGQLQETQYF; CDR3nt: TGTGCCAGCAGCGCCTCGGGACAGCTCCAAGAGACCCAGTACTTC
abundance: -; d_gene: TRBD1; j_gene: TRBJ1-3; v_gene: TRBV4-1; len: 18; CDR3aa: CASSQDTGTGPSGNTIYF; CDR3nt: TGCGCCAGCAGCCAAGACACCGGGACAGGACCCTCTGGAAACACCATATATTTT
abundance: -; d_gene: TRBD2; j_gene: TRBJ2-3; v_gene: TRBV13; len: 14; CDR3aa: CASHGGGAMDTQYF; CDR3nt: TGTGCCAGCCATGGGGGAGGGGCGATGGATACGCAGTATTTT
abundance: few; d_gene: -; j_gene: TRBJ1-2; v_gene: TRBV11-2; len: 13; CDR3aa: CASSLDRGSGYTF; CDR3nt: TGTGCCAGCAGCTTAGATCGGGGGAGTGGCTACACCTTC
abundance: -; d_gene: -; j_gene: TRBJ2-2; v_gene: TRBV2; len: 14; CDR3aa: CASSAEGRTGELFF; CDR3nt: TGTGCCAGCAGTGCAGAGGGAAGGACCGGGGAGCTGTTTTTT
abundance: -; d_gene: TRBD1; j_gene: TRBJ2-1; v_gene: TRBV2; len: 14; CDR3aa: CANKRDRLVNEQFF; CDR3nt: TGTGCCAACAAACGGGACAGGCTTGTCAATGAGCAGTTCTTC
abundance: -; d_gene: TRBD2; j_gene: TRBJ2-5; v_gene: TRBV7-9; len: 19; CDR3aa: CASSFQRGTGPRVQETQYF; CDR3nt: TGTGCCAGCAGCTTTCAGCGGGGGACCGGTCCTAGGGTCCAAGAGACCCAGTACTTC
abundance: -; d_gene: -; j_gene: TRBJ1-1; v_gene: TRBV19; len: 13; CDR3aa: CASPGQGTTEAFF; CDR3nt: TGTGCCAGCCCGGGACAAGGGACAACTGAAGCTTTCTTT
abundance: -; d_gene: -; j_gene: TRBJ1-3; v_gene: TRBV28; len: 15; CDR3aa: CASTSGYISGNTIYF; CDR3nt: TGTGCCAGCACCTCGGGATACATATCTGGAAACACCATATATTTT
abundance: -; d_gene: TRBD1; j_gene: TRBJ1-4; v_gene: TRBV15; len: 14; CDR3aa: CATTRTGVNEKLFF; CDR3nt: TGTGCCACCACCAGGACAGGCGTTAATGAAAAACTGTTTTTT
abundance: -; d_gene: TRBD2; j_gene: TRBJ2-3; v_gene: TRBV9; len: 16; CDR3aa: CASSAASGGGTDTQYF; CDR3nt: TGTGCCAGCAGCGCCGCTAGCGGGGGGGGAACAGATACGCAGTATTTT
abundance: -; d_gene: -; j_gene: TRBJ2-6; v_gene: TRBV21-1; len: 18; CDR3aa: CASSKGRDRGAGANVLTF; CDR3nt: TGTGCCAGCAGCAAAGGCCGGGACAGGGGAGCTGGGGCCAACGTCCTGACTTTC
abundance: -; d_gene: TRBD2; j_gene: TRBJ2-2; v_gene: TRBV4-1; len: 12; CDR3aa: CASTPGGGELFF; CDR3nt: TGCGCCAGCACCCCGGGGGGCGGGGAGCTGTTTTTT
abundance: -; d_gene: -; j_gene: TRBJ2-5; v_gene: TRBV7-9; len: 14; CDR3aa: CASSFQWREETQYF; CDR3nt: TGTGCCAGCAGCTTTCAGTGGAGAGAAGAGACCCAGTACTTC
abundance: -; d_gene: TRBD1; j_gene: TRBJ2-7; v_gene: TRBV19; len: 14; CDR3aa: CASSMAGGNYEQYF; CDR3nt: TGTGCCAGTAGTATGGCAGGGGGCAACTACGAGCAGTACTTC
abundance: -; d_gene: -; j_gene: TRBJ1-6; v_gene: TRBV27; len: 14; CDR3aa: CASGVRVYNSPLHF; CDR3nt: TGTGCCAGCGGTGTCCGGGTCTATAATTCACCCCTCCACTTT
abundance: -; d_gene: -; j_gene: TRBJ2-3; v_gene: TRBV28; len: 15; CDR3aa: CASSSPGGPTDTQYF; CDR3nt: TGTGCCAGCAGCTCCCCGGGGGGCCCCACAGATACGCAGTATTTT
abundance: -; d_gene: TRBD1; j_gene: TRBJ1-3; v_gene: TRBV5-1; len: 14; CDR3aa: CASSSTGVGNTIYF; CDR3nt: TGCGCCAGCAGCTCAACAGGGGTTGGAAACACCATATATTTT
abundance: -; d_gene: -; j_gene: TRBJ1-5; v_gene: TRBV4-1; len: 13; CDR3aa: CASSQGGDQPQHF; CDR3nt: TGCGCCAGCAGCCAAGGCGGCGATCAGCCCCAGCATTTT
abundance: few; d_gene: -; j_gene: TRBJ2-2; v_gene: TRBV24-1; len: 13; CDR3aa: CATSIISTGELFF; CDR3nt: TGTGCCACCAGTATAATTTCGACCGGGGAGCTGTTTTTT
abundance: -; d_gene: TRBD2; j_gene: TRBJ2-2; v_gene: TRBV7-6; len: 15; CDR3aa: CASSTGTSGGGELFF; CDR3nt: TGTGCCAGCAGCACTGGGACTAGCGGGGGCGGGGAGCTGTTTTTT
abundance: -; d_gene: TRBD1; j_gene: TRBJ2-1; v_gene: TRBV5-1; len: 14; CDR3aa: CASSSGTEDNEQFF; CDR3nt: TGCGCCAGCAGCTCCGGGACAGAAGACAATGAGCAGTTCTTC
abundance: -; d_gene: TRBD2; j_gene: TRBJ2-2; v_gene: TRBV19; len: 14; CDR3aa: CASSLAGGPWELFF; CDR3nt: TGTGCCAGTAGCCTAGCGGGGGGGCCGTGGGAGCTGTTTTTT
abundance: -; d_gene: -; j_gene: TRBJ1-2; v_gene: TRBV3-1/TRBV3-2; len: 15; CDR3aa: CASSQVPGMSYGYTF; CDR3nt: TGTGCCAGCAGCCAAGTTCCGGGTATGAGCTATGGCTACACCTTC
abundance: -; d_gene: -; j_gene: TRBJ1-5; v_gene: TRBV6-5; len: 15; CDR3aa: CASTSDSVSNQPQHF; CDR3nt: TGTGCCAGCACCTCGGACAGTGTAAGCAATCAGCCCCAGCATTTT
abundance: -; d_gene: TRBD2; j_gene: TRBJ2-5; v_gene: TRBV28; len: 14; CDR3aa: CASRSSGGVETQYF; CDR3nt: TGTGCCAGCAGATCTAGCGGGGGAGTAGAGACCCAGTACTTC
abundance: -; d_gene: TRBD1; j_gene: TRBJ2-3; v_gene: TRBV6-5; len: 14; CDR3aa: CASRRQGEADTQYF; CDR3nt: TGTGCCAGCAGAAGACAGGGAGAGGCAGATACGCAGTATTTT
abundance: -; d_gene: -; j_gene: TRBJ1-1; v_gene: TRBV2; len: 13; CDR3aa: CASRSQGNTEAFF; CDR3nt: TGTGCCAGCAGAAGCCAGGGAAACACTGAAGCTTTCTTT
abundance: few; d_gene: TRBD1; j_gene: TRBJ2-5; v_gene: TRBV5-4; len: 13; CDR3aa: CASSLDRGGTQYF; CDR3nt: TGTGCCAGCAGCCTCGACAGGGGGGGGACCCAGTACTTC
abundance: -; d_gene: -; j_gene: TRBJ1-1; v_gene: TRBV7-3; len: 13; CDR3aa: CASSPRGSTEAFF; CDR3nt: TGTGCCAGCAGCCCCAGGGGAAGTACTGAAGCTTTCTTT
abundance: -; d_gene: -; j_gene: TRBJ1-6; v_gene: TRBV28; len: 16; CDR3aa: CASSLSRQTENSPLHF; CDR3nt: TGTGCCAGCAGTTTAAGTAGGCAGACAGAAAATTCACCCCTCCACTTT
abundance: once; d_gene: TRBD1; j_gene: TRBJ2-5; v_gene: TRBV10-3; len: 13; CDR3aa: CAIRLDREETQYF; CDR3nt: TGTGCCATCAGGTTGGACAGGGAGGAGACCCAGTACTTC
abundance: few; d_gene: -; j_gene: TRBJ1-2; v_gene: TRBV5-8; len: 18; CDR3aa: CASSFSLARGRGSWGYTF; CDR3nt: TGTGCCAGCAGCTTTAGCCTGGCGCGGGGAAGAGGTTCATGGGGCTACACCTTC
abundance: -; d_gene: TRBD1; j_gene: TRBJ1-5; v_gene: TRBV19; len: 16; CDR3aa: CASRFRDRGQGQPQHF; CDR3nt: TGTGCCAGTAGATTCCGGGACAGGGGGCAGGGTCAGCCCCAGCATTTT
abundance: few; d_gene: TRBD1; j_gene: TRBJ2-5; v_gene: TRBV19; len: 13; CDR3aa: CASSTDREETQYF; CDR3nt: TGTGCCAGTAGTACGGACAGGGAAGAGACCCAGTACTTC
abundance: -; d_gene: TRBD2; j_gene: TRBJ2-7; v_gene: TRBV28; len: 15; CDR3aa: CASSPGTSRLYEQYF; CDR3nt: TGTGCCAGCAGTCCAGGGACTAGCCGCCTCTACGAGCAGTACTTC
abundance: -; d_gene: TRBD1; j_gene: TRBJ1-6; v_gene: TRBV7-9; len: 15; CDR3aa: CASSLVTGGSSPLHF; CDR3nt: TGTGCCAGCAGCTTAGTGACAGGGGGTAGTTCACCCCTCCACTTT
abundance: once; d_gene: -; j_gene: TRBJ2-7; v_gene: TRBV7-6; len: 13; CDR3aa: CASSPGESYEQYF; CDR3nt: TGTGCCAGCAGCCCCGGGGAAAGCTACGAGCAGTACTTC
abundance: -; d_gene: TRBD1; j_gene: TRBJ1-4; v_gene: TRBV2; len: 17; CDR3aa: CASSEAGTGEMGEKLFF; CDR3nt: TGTGCCAGCAGTGAAGCGGGGACAGGGGAGATGGGTGAAAAACTGTTTTTT
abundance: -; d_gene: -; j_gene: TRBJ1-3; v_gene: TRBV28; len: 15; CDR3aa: CASSFNRDSGNTIYF; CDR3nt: TGTGCCAGCAGTTTCAACAGGGATTCTGGAAACACCATATATTTT
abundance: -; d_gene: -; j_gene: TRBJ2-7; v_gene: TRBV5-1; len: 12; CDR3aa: CASSAGAYEQYF; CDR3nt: TGCGCCAGCAGCGCCGGGGCCTACGAGCAGTACTTC
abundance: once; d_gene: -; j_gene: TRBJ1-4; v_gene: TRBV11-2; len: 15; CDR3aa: CASSTRGAWNEKLFF; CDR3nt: TGTGCCAGCAGCACACGGGGGGCCTGGAATGAAAAACTGTTTTTT
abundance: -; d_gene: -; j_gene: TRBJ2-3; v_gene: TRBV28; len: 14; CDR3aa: CASRIQSVTDTQYF; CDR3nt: TGTGCCAGCAGGATACAGAGTGTCACAGATACGCAGTATTTT
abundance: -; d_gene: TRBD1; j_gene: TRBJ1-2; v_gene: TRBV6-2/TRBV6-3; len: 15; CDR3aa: CASSEPGQGFHGYTF; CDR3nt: TGTGCCAGCAGCGAGCCGGGACAGGGATTTCATGGCTACACCTTC
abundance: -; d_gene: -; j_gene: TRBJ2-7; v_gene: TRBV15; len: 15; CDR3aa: CATSREGAPSYEQYF; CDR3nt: TGTGCCACCAGCAGAGAAGGGGCCCCCTCCTACGAGCAGTACTTC
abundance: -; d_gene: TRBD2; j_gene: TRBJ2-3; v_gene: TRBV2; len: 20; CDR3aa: CASSERPPGAGGPSTDTQYF; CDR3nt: TGTGCCAGCAGTGAACGGCCCCCGGGGGCGGGGGGCCCTAGCACAGATACGCAGTATTTT
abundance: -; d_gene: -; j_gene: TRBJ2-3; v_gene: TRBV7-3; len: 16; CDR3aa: CASSFGAGSGTDTQYF; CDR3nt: TGTGCCAGCAGCTTCGGCGCGGGGTCCGGCACAGATACGCAGTATTTT
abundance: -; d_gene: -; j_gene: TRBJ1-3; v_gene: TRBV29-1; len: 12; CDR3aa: CSVAGSGNTIYF; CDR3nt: TGCAGCGTTGCAGGGTCTGGAAACACCATATATTTT
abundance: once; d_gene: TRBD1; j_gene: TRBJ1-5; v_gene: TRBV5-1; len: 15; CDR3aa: CASSFGTAQSQPQHF; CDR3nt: TGCGCCAGCAGCTTTGGGACAGCACAGTCTCAGCCCCAGCATTTT
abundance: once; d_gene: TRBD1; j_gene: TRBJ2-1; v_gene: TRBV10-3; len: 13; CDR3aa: CAISGQGANEQFF; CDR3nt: TGTGCCATCAGTGGACAGGGAGCCAATGAGCAGTTCTTC
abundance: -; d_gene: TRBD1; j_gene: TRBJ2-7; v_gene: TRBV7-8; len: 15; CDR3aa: CASSRDRGQTYEQYF; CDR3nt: TGTGCCAGCAGCCGCGACAGGGGGCAAACCTACGAGCAGTACTTC